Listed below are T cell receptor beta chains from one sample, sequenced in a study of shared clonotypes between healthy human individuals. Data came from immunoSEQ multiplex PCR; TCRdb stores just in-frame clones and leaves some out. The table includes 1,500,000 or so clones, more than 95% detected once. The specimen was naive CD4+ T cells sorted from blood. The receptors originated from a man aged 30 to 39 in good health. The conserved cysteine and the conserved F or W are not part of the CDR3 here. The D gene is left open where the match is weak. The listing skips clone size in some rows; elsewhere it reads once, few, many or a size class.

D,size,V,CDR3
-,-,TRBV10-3,AIRGDTAGPEQY
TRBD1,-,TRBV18,ASSPPGQGLYEQY
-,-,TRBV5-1,ASSASDNQPQH
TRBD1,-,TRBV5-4,ASSRDRDAYGYT
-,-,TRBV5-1,ASSLAVRIEQF
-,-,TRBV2,ASSARGHSRETQY
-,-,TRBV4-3,ASSQVRGGYT
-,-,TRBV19,ASSIIQGPGNQPQH
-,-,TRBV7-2,ASSLSGTESFSGNTIY
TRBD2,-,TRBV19,ASTLTSLSYNEQF
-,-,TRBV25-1,ASSPLFTLGYGYT
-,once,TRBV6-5,ASRRSDSYNQPQH
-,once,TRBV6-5,ASSYGGNLYEQY
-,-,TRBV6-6,ASSYNVEGTAF
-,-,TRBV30,AWSRGEQY
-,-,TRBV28,ASSQHRMNTEAF
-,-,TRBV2,ASIKIVEATQY
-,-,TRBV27,ASSTRRESGANVLT
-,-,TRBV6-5,ASMGGGSFTDTQY
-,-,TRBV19,ASSFSGTYGYT